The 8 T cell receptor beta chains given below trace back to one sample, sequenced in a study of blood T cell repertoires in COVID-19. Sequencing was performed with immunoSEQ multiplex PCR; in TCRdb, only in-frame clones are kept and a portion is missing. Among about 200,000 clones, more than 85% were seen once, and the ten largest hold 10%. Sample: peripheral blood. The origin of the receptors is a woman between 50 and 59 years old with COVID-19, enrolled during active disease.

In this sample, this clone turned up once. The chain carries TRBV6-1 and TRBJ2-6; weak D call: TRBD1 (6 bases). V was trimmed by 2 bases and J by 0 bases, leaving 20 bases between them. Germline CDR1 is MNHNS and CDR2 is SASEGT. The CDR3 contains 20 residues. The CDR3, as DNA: TGTGCCAGCAGTGAACAGGGGCCTCCAGGCGCTGTCTCTGGGGCCAACGTCCTGACTTTC. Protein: CASSEQGPPGAVSGANVLTF.

In nucleotides, the CDR3 is TGTGCCAGTAGTCCACTAGCGGGTAATGAGCAGTTCTTC. It encodes CASSPLAGNEQFF. The chain carries TRBV19 and TRBJ2-1; 9 bases line up with TRBD2. The CDR3 has 13 residues. J gave up 7 bases and V 5 bases, and 3 bases lay outside the gene matches. Germline values: CDR1 LNHDA, CDR2 SQIVND (reference sequence).

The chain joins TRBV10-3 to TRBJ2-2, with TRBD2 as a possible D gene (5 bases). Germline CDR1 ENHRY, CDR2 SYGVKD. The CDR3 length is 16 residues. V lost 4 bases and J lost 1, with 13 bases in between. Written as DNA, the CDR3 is TGTGCCATCAGTGCGGGGTCTCCTCTGAACACCGGGGAGCTGTTTTTT. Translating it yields CAISAGSPLNTGELFF.

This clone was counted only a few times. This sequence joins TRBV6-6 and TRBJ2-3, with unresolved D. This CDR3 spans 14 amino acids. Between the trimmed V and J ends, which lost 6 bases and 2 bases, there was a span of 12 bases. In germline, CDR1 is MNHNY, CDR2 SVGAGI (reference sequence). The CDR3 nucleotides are TGTGCCAGCAGCCAGCAGTTAGCCACAGATACGCAGTATTTT. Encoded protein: CASSQQLATDTQYF.

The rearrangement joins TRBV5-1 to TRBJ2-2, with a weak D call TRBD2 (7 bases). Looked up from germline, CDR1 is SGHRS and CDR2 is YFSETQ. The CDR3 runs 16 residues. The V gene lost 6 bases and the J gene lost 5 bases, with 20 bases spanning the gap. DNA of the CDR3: TGCGCCAGCACCTCTATTACGGGGGGCGCGACCGGGGAGCTGTTTTTT. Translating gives CASTSITGGATGELFF.

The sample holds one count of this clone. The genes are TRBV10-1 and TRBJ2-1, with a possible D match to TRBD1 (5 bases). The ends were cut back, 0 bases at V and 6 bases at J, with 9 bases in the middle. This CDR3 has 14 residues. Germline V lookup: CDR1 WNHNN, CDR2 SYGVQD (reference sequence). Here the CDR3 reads CASSESRVLNEQFF. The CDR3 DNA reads TGCGCCAGCAGTGAGTCCAGGGTCCTCAATGAGCAGTTCTTC.

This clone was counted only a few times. DNA of the CDR3: TGTGCCAGCAGCTTAGATCCCGGGACAGGGAATTACGAGCAGTACGTC. Translation: CASSLDPGTGNYEQYV. The chain couples TRBV11-3 to TRBJ2-7; 9 bases are a match to TRBD1. From germline, CDR1 is SGHNT and CDR2 YENEEA. This CDR3 spans 16 amino acids. V lost 0 bases to trimming and J lost 4 bases; unmatched junction nucleotides: 7.

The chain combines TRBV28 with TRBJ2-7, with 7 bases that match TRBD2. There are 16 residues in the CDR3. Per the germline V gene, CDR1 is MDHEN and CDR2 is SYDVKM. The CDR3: CAWGGGPPLSCYEQYV. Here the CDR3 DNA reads TGTGCGTGGGGGGGAGGGCCCCCCCTGTCATGCTACGAGCAGTACGTC.